This record covers a single T cell receptor (beta chain). The antigen remains undetermined. Trimming shortened V by 7 bases and J by 1 base, and 19 bases separated the two germline ends. Germline V gives CDR1 SGHTA, CDR2 FQGNSA. This CDR3 contains 16 residues. The method was immunoSEQ multiplex PCR; TCRdb's version includes in-frame clones alone and lacks a portion of them. The table records some 70,000 clones, 88% of them present only once. The record originates from a study of chemoradiotherapy in HPV16-positive cancers. Study outcomes and limitations: Functional assays defining HPV-specific T cells used only two HPV16-positive patients. Candidate HPV-specific clones and E7-related TCR motifs grew in tumor during treatment.

The sequence was collected from a human donor with HPV-associated anogenital cancer. Sequenced here: blood, sampled from a patient who underwent chemoradiotherapy. V usage is TRBV7-2 and J usage is TRBJ1-1; D is perhaps TRBD1 (6 bases). CDR3 nucleotide sequence: TGTGCCAGCACTCCAGAACAGGGCAGAAGGAACACTGAAGCTTTCTTT. It yields the protein CASTPEQGRRNTEAFF.